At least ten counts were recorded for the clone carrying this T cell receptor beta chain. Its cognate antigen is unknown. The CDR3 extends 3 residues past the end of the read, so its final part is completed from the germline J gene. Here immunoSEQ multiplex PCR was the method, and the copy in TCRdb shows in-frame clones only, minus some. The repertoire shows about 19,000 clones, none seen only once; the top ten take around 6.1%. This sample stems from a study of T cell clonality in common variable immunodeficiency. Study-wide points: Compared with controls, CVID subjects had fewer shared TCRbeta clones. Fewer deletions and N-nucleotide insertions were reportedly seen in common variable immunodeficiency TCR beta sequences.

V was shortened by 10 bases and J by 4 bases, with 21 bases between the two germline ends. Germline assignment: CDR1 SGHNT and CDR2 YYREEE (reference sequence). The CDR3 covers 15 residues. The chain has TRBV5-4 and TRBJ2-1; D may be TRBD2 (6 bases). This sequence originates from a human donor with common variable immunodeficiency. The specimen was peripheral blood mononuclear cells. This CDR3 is CAYSSNGGLYNEQFF. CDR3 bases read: TGTGCCTACTCCTCAAATGGGGGACTGTACAATGAG.